Shown below are 16 T cell receptor beta chains from a single sample sequenced in a study of early T cells in non-severe SARS-CoV-2 infection. TCRdb fed the 5' RACE reads into MiXCR, producing one record per CDR3 protein. In the table there are tens of thousands of distinct CDR3 sequences, around 12% of which are singletons. Sequencing input: whole blood. Receptor source: an adult who was a healthcare worker with PCR-confirmed SARS-CoV-2 infection or an uninfected control (not recorded which).

This chain uses TRBV7-9 with TRBJ2-5; unclear D gene. Germline loops: CDR1 SEHNR, CDR2 FQNEAQ (reference sequence). Between the trimmed V and J ends, which lost 5 bases and 5 bases, there was a span of 18 bases. The CDR3 contains 15 residues. The CDR3 reads CASSTRVGLRETQYF. DNA for the CDR3: TGTGCCAGCAGCACCCGCGTAGGATTACGGGAGACCCAGTACTTC.

The chain couples TRBV6-1 to TRBJ2-7, with 9 bases fitting TRBD2. V gave up 7 bases and J gave up 6 bases; unmatched junction bases: 10. Germline V gene lookup returns CDR1 MNHNS and CDR2 SASEGT. The CDR3 totals 14 residues. CDR3 residues: CASNLYSGRSEQYF. In DNA, the CDR3 is TGTGCCAGCAATTTGTACAGCGGGAGGTCCGAGCAGTACTTC.

The chain has TRBV9 and TRBJ2-2; 8 bases fit TRBD2. V lost 4 bases, J lost 4 bases, and 6 bases stayed unmatched. Germline CDR1 SGDLS, CDR2 YYNGEE. The CDR3 consists of 15 residues. CDR3 nucleotides: TGTGCCAGCAGCCCGCGGGAGGCCCTCACCGGGGAGCTGTTTTTT. It encodes CASSPREALTGELFF. Supplemented by reference TRBV9 and TRBJ2-2, the full variable domain reads DSGVTQTPKHLITATGQRVTLRCSPRSGDLSVYWYQQSLDQGLQFLIQYYNGEERAKGNILERFSAQQFPDLHSELNLSSLELGDSALYFCASSPREALTGELFFGEGSRLTVL.

This clonotype was found many times. V is TRBV5-6 and J is TRBJ1-6; 9 nucleotides agree with TRBD1. Germline V CDR1 and CDR2: SGHDT, YYEEEE. This CDR3 region has 15 residues. After removal of 4 bases from V and 6 bases from J, the junction contained 5 bases not matched to a gene. In DNA, the CDR3 is TGTGCCAGCAGCGTTACAGGGGGCTCTAATTCACCCCTCCACTTT. It yields the protein CASSVTGGSNSPLHF.

The chain joins TRBV28 to TRBJ2-1; TRBD2 aligns across 7 bases. The ends lost 6 bases at V and 7 bases at J; junction bases unmatched: 15. The CDR3 is 16 amino acids. The germline V gene has CDR1 MDHEN and CDR2 SYDVKM. The CDR3 region is CASRDGSSGFFNEQFF. CDR3 DNA: TGTGCCAGCAGAGATGGGAGTAGCGGGTTTTTTAATGAGCAGTTCTTC.

The chain employs TRBV20-1 and TRBJ2-3; possible D gene TRBD1, 7 bases. The CDR3 loop spans 15 amino acids. Trimming shortened V by 5 bases and J by 2 bases, and 17 bases separated the two germline ends. Germline CDR1 reads DFQATT; CDR2 reads SNEGSKA (reference sequence). The CDR3 loop is CSAGGTAASTDTQYF. The DNA of the CDR3 is TGCAGTGCTGGGGGGACAGCGGCTTCCACAGATACGCAGTATTTT.

This clonotype was seen ten or more times. This chain joins TRBV19 and TRBJ1-4; D unclear. V shed 5 bases and J shed 0 bases, with 7 bases lying between them. CDR1 LNHDA and CDR2 SQIVND come from the germline V gene (reference sequence). This CDR3 spans 14 amino acids. CDR3 in amino acids: CASSGYATNEKLFF. DNA of the CDR3: TGTGCCAGTAGTGGGTACGCAACTAATGAAAAACTGTTTTTT.

This clonotype has more than one count but fewer than ten. The chain uses TRBV20-1 and TRBJ2-1, with D tentatively TRBD1 or TRBD2 (5 bases each). CDR3 size: 14 residues. The germline CDR1 and CDR2 sequences are DFQATT and SNEGSKA (reference sequence). With 4 bases removed from V and 8 bases from J, the gap between germline ends came to 18 bases. CDR3 DNA sequence: TGCAGTGCTAAACAGGCGAGGGTTGTGGATGAGCAGTTCTTC. This codes for CSAKQARVVDEQFF.

This clonotype showed up many times. This chain uses TRBV6-5 with TRBJ1-6; tentatively, D is TRBD1 (5 bases). The CDR3 is 14 amino acids. The germline V gene has CDR1 MNHEY and CDR2 SVGAGI. V shed 6 bases and J shed 12 bases, with 18 bases lying between them. For the CDR3, the DNA is TGTGCCAGCAGGCAGACAGTTCCAATTCAACCCCTCCACTTT. Its protein product is CASRQTVPIQPLHF.

This clonotype has ten or more counts. V and J are TRBV4-3 and TRBJ2-2; 7 nucleotides line up with TRBD1. This CDR3 comprises 17 residues. J gave up 0 bases and V 5 bases, and 9 bases lay outside the gene matches. Germline lookup yields CDR1 LGHNA and CDR2 YSLEER. In nucleotides, the CDR3 is TGCGCCAGCAGCTTGTATACAGGGGCGACGAACACCGGGGAGCTGTTTTTT. Translating gives CASSLYTGATNTGELFF.

The sample holds a few counts of this clonotype. The chain couples TRBV5-4 to TRBJ2-3, with no clear D. The ends were cut back, 6 bases at V and 1 base at J, with 15 bases in the middle. Germline assignment: CDR1 SGHNT and CDR2 YYREEE (reference sequence). The CDR3 extends over 15 amino acids. The CDR3 nucleotides are TGTGCCAGCACTATGGCGCAGCCAGGCACAGATACGCAGTATTTT. Its translation is CASTMAQPGTDTQYF.

This clonotype was detected a few times. The chain uses TRBV6-6 and TRBJ2-1; D gene uncertain. Trimming took off 2 bases at V and 7 bases at J, with 6 bases between the two ends. CDR1 is MNHNY, CDR2 SVGAGI, per germline (reference sequence). CDR3 length: 12 residues. This chain's CDR3 is CASSYGVNEQFF. CDR3 bases: TGTGCCAGCAGTTACGGGGTAAATGAGCAGTTCTTC.

This clonotype qualifies as medium-sized. The chain has TRBV6-5 and TRBJ2-7; D perhaps matches TRBD2 (6 bases). CDR3 length: 14 amino acids. Germline V gene lookup returns CDR1 MNHEY and CDR2 SVGAGI. V lost 6 bases, J lost 6 bases, and 18 bases lay in between. Here the CDR3 DNA reads TGTGCCAGCAGCCTACTCGGGAGTTCGGCCGAGCAGTACTTC. Its translation: CASSLLGSSAEQYF.

This clonotype was seen more than once but under ten times. V is TRBV20-1 and J is TRBJ1-1; D remains unclear. Trimming removed 1 base from V and 4 bases from J, with 7 bases in between. From germline, CDR1 is DFQATT and CDR2 SNEGSKA (reference sequence). This CDR3 spans 12 amino acids. CDR3 sequence: CSARADSTEAFF. The CDR3 DNA reads as TGCAGTGCTAGAGCAGATAGCACTGAAGCTTTCTTT.

This clonotype was detected a few times. The V call is TRBV9, the J call TRBJ2-1, with D perhaps TRBD1 (6 bases). The V end lost 2 bases, the J end lost 5 bases, and 11 bases lay between the germline ends. Germline CDR1 is SGDLS and CDR2 is YYNGEE. CDR3 length equals 14 residues. CDR3 region: CASSVNRVHNEQFF. Written as DNA, the CDR3 is TGTGCCAGCAGCGTTAACAGGGTCCACAATGAGCAGTTCTTC.

This chain joins TRBV11-2 and TRBJ1-5, with a weak D call TRBD1 (5 bases). With 5 bases removed from V and 4 bases from J, the gap between germline ends came to 9 bases. Germline loops: CDR1 SGHAT, CDR2 FQNNGV. The CDR3 spans 13 residues. CDR3 sequence (DNA): TGTGCCAGCAGCCAGGGCATTAATCAGCCCCAGCATTTT. This codes for CASSQGINQPQHF.